A selection of T cell receptor beta chains follows, all from one sample in a study of shared clonotypes between healthy human individuals. Data came from immunoSEQ multiplex PCR; TCRdb stores just in-frame clones and leaves some out. Here the sample spans about 680,000 clones, roughly 72% being singletons. The sequenced sample was memory CD4+ T cells sorted from blood. The receptors here all came from a woman younger than 45 in good health. Both conserved end residues are part of each CDR3. The D gene is left open where the match is weak. Some rows mark clone size as missing; the rest say once, few, many or name a class of expanded clone.

D: -; size: many; J: TRBJ1-2; V: TRBV6-5; DNA: TGTGCCAGCAGTTATAAAATGGACAGCTATGGCTACACCTTC; CDR3: CASSYKMDSYGYTF
D: TRBD1; size: -; J: TRBJ2-7; V: TRBV27; DNA: TGTGCCAGCAGTCCTTCGGGACAGGGGTATTACGAGCAGTACTTC; CDR3: CASSPSGQGYYEQYF
D: TRBD2; size: few; J: TRBJ2-1; V: TRBV7-3; DNA: TGTGCCAGCAGTCCCCAGCGGGACTCATACAATGAGCAGTTCTTC; CDR3: CASSPQRDSYNEQFF
D: -; size: -; J: TRBJ1-2; V: TRBV10-3; DNA: TGTGCCATCAGTGAGTCTCATGGCTACACCTTC; CDR3: CAISESHGYTF
D: -; size: -; J: TRBJ1-5; V: TRBV27; DNA: TGTGCCAGCAGTTTATCCGGGGGCTTGCGCAATCAGCCCCAGCATTTT; CDR3: CASSLSGGLRNQPQHF
D: -; size: -; J: TRBJ2-7; V: TRBV25-1; DNA: TGTGCCAGCATGAGGACCAACGTCGACGAGCAGTACTTC; CDR3: CASMRTNVDEQYF
D: -; size: few; J: TRBJ1-2; V: TRBV18; DNA: TGTGCCAGCTCACCAGAAGGTTCTCATGGCTACACCTTC; CDR3: CASSPEGSHGYTF
D: -; size: -; J: TRBJ2-7; V: TRBV6-1; DNA: TGTGCCAGCAGCACCCAGGGGGGACCCTACGAGCAGTACTTC; CDR3: CASSTQGGPYEQYF
D: -; size: -; J: TRBJ2-3; V: TRBV18; DNA: TGTGCCAGCTCACGGGACACAGATACGCAGTATTTT; CDR3: CASSRDTDTQYF
D: TRBD1; size: few; J: TRBJ1-2; V: TRBV30; DNA: TGTGCCTGGAGTAAGGACAGGGGTGGCTACACCTTC; CDR3: CAWSKDRGGYTF
D: -; size: once; J: TRBJ1-2; V: TRBV27; DNA: TGTGCCAGCAGTTCCTCGGGGGCGGGTAGCTACACCTTC; CDR3: CASSSSGAGSYTF
D: TRBD2; size: few; J: TRBJ2-3; V: TRBV15; DNA: TGTGCCACCAGCGCCTGGGGGGACTACCGCACAGATACGCAGTATTTT; CDR3: CATSAWGDYRTDTQYF
D: -; size: -; J: TRBJ2-1; V: TRBV15; DNA: TGTGCCACCAGCAGAGTCGGGGCGCATTACAATGAGCAGTTCTTC; CDR3: CATSRVGAHYNEQFF
D: -; size: -; J: TRBJ1-1; V: TRBV11-2; DNA: TGTGCCAGCAGCTTAGTGGATCGGGACACAGACACTGAAGCTTTCTTT; CDR3: CASSLVDRDTDTEAFF
D: TRBD1; size: -; J: TRBJ2-7; V: TRBV5-5; DNA: TGTGCCAGCAGCTTTCAGGACAGGAGCTACGAGCAGTACTTC; CDR3: CASSFQDRSYEQYF
D: TRBD2; size: -; J: TRBJ2-1; V: TRBV7-9; DNA: TGTGCCAGGTCCCCGGCGGGGGACAATGAGCAGTTCTTC; CDR3: CARSPAGDNEQFF
D: -; size: few; J: TRBJ2-5; V: TRBV5-4; DNA: TGTGCCAGCAGCGTGGACAGAAAAGAGACCCAGTACTTC; CDR3: CASSVDRKETQYF
D: TRBD2; size: once; J: TRBJ2-1; V: TRBV5-6; DNA: TGTGCCAGCAGCTTGGGACTAGCGGGACAGCAGTTCTTC; CDR3: CASSLGLAGQQFF
D: -; size: -; J: TRBJ1-4; V: TRBV19; DNA: TGTGCCAGTAGTATTGGTCGCCGGGATGAAAAACTGTTTTTT; CDR3: CASSIGRRDEKLFF
D: TRBD2; size: once; J: TRBJ2-1; V: TRBV25-1; DNA: TGTGCCAGCAGTGAATTTGGAGCGGGAGTGAATCCGTTCTTC; CDR3: CASSEFGAGVNPFF
D: -; size: few; J: TRBJ1-1; V: TRBV5-1; DNA: TGCGCCAGCAGCTTCTTTGGGCGCGAGAACACTGAAGCTTTCTTT; CDR3: CASSFFGRENTEAFF
D: -; size: -; J: TRBJ1-1; V: TRBV28; DNA: TGTGCCAGCAGTTCGAAGAGACAGTGGAGGACTGAAGCTTTCTTT; CDR3: CASSSKRQWRTEAFF
D: -; size: -; J: TRBJ2-7; V: TRBV27; DNA: TGTGCCAGCAGTAGCCCCGGGACTCTATCCTACGAGCAGTACTTC; CDR3: CASSSPGTLSYEQYF
D: TRBD1; size: -; J: TRBJ1-2; V: TRBV29-1; DNA: TGCAGCGTACGGACAGGGCACTATGGCTACACCTTC; CDR3: CSVRTGHYGYTF
D: -; size: -; J: TRBJ2-5; V: TRBV7-2; DNA: TGTGCCAGCAGCTTAGCTTTGAGGGGGAAAGGAGAGACCCAGTACTTC; CDR3: CASSLALRGKGETQYF
D: -; size: -; J: TRBJ2-7; V: TRBV15; DNA: TGTGCCACCAGCAGAGATCCAGTCTCCTACGAGCAGTACTTC; CDR3: CATSRDPVSYEQYF